This T cell receptor (beta chain) is from a study of shared clonotypes between healthy human individuals. Points from the study as a whole: The sole specimen, blood, was sampled, and tissue repertoires likely differ.

Germline V gene lookup returns CDR1 MNHNS and CDR2 SASEGT. The CDR3 is 16 amino acids. The trim removed 4 bases at V and 7 bases at J, leaving 10 bases unmatched. The donors were all Caucasian adults (living in Nashville, Tennessee). Deep-level settings were used for running the assay. The method was immunoSEQ multiplex PCR; TCRdb's version includes in-frame clones alone and lacks a portion of them. The profile shows around 2.5 million clones, approximately 93% of them singletons. About this clone: Its antigen is as yet unknown.

The chain recombines TRBV6-1 with TRBJ2-2; the match to TRBD2 covers 9 bases. Material for sequencing was naive CD4+ T cells from PBMCs. The subset: CD45RA+ positively selected. The sequence was collected from a man aged 18 to 29 in good health. Some clones in this sample may be carry-over from other donors' samples. CDR3 sequence: CASSGGASGNLGELFF. The CDR3 DNA is TGTGCCAGCAGTGGGGGGGCTAGCGGGAATCTCGGGGAGCTGTTTTTT.